This passage covers 24 T cell receptor beta chains from one sample sequenced in a study of CD8 T cells in ankylosing spondylitis. MiXCR, run by TCRdb on the 5' RACE reads, gives a single entry per CDR3 protein. The data hold 35,000 or so distinct CDR3 sequences, with approximately 15% observed a single time. Sequences were obtained from blood. These receptors were obtained from a male donor with ankylosing spondylitis or in good health (not recorded which).

This clonotype was seen only a few times. This chain links TRBV9 with TRBJ2-3, with a possible D match to TRBD1 (6 bases). V lost 2 bases and J lost 0, with 13 bases in between. Germline V lookup: CDR1 SGDLS, CDR2 YYNGEE. The CDR3 loop spans 16 amino acids. The DNA for the CDR3 is TGTGCCAGCAGCGTTCAGGGGATTACAAGCACAGATACGCAGTATTTT. It is translated as CASSVQGITSTDTQYF.

The chain uses TRBV7-6 and TRBJ2-3; the D is unclear. CDR1 is SGHVS, CDR2 FNYEAQ, per germline. With 5 bases removed from V and 1 base from J, the gap between germline ends came to 10 bases. The CDR3 extends over 14 amino acids. The CDR3 sequence is CASSLLGRTDTQYF. Written as DNA, the CDR3 is TGTGCCAGCAGCCTCCTAGGGCGCACAGATACGCAGTATTTT.

This clonotype was seen only a few times. This chain joins TRBV20-1 and TRBJ2-3; 8 bases line up with TRBD2. Losses at the gene ends were 4 bases for V and 4 bases for J; bases not matched to a gene: 10. Per germline, CDR1 DFQATT and CDR2 SNEGSKA (reference sequence). The CDR3 extends over 15 amino acids. The CDR3: CSATGPGLGADTQYF. DNA of the CDR3: TGCAGTGCTACAGGACCGGGACTAGGGGCAGATACGCAGTATTTT.

This clonotype showed up just a few times. The rearrangement links TRBV20-1 to TRBJ1-4, with D perhaps matching TRBD1 (5 bases). The CDR3 extends over 13 amino acids. V lost 8 bases, J lost 10 bases, and 20 bases lay in between. The germline CDR1 and CDR2 sequences are DFQATT and SNEGSKA (reference sequence). The CDR3: CSPRGGLGGKLFF. For the CDR3, the DNA is TGCAGTCCTCGGGGGGGACTGGGAGGAAAACTGTTTTTT.

This chain connects TRBV6-5 to TRBJ2-1; TRBD2 might be the D (6 bases). Trimming pared 2 bases from V and 6 bases from J, leaving 11 bases between. The germline V gene encodes CDR1 MNHEY and CDR2 SVGAGI. The CDR3 contains 14 residues. The CDR3 nucleotides read TGTGCCAGCAGTTACGGGGGAGGCAGCAATGAGCAGTTCTTC. It codes for CASSYGGGSNEQFF.

V usage is TRBV20-1 and J usage is TRBJ2-1, with 10 bases matching TRBD2. Germline V gene sequence: CDR1 DFQATT, CDR2 SNEGSKA (reference sequence). This CDR3 has 17 amino acids. V trimming: 3 bases; J trimming: 10 bases; junction bases outside the gene matches: 18. Here the CDR3 DNA reads TGCAGTGCTAGTCGGTTTGGACTAGCGGACCACAAGGTAGAGCAGTTCTTC. It specifies CSASRFGLADHKVEQFF.

J is TRBJ2-3 and V is TRBV28; unclear D gene. V dropped 6 bases and J dropped 5 bases, with 6 bases sitting between them. The CDR3 consists of 11 residues. The germline V gene has CDR1 MDHEN and CDR2 SYDVKM. CDR3 nucleotides: TGTGCCAGCAGCCGAGGAGATACGCAGTATTTT. This sequence encodes CASSRGDTQYF.

This rearrangement joins TRBV28 to TRBJ2-7; 7 bases fit TRBD2. CDR3 length: 16 amino acids. V gave up 4 bases and J gave up 4 bases; unmatched junction bases: 13. Looked up from germline, CDR1 is MDHEN and CDR2 is SYDVKM. The CDR3 nucleotides are TGTGCCAGCAGTTGGGACTATCGGGACCGAAATTACGAGCAGTACTTC. It specifies CASSWDYRDRNYEQYF.

The chain is built from TRBV20-1 and TRBJ2-2; the D is unclear. CDR3 length equals 11 residues. Germline CDR1 and CDR2: DFQATT and SNEGSKA (reference sequence). V lost 3 bases and J lost 7, with 6 bases in between. CDR3 DNA: TGCAGTGCTAGTGTCCACGGGGAGCTGTTTTTT. The encoded protein is CSASVHGELFF.

The table lists this clonotype with a few counts. V is TRBV3-1 and J is TRBJ2-2; D is ambiguous. This CDR3 region has 14 residues. The V end lost 0 bases, the J end lost 3 bases, and 5 bases lay between the germline ends. Germline CDR1 is LGHDT and CDR2 is YNNKEL (reference sequence). The CDR3 region is CASSQDRDTGELFF. In nucleotides, the CDR3 is TGTGCCAGCAGCCAAGATCGGGACACCGGGGAGCTGTTTTTT.

This clonotype was detected ten times or more. The CDR3 sequence is CASSQDRGNTEAFF. DNA for the CDR3: TGCGCCAGCAGCCAAGACAGGGGGAACACTGAAGCTTTCTTT. The rearrangement uses TRBV4-3 and TRBJ1-1, with TRBD1 as a possible D gene (6 bases). Germline assignment: CDR1 LGHNA and CDR2 YSLEER. This CDR3 is 14 amino acids long. V was pared by 0 bases and J by 1 base, with 6 bases between.

In this sample, this clonotype turned up a few times. The rearrangement uses TRBV12-3 or TRBV12-4 and TRBJ1-2; D remains ambiguous. The CDR3 is made up of 13 amino acids. V gave up 2 bases and J gave up 6 bases, with 10 bases separating them. Here the CDR3 reads CASSLKASNGYTF. DNA of the CDR3: TGTGCCAGCAGTTTAAAAGCTTCCAATGGCTACACCTTC.

The V call is TRBV15, the J call TRBJ2-5; D is ambiguous. The CDR3 is 16 amino acids. Germline lookup yields CDR1 LNHNV and CDR2 YYDKDF (reference sequence). V was cut by 0 bases and J by 2 bases, with 13 bases left in between. CDR3 DNA sequence: TGTGCCACCAGCAGAGATCTAACAGCCATACAAGAGACCCAGTACTTC. Amino acids: CATSRDLTAIQETQYF. The complete variable domain, with remaining parts taken from reference TRBV15 and TRBJ2-5, reads DAMVIQNPRYQVTQFGKPVTLSCSQTLNHNVMYWYQQKSSQAPKLLFHYYDKDFNNEADTPDNFQSRRPNTSFCFLDIRSPGLGDTAMYLCATSRDLTAIQETQYFGPGTRLLVL.

The V gene is TRBV7-6, the J gene TRBJ1-1, with TRBD1 as a possible D gene (5 bases). Trimming shortened V by 5 bases and J by 1 base, and 8 bases separated the two germline ends. The CDR3 has 13 amino acids. Germline-derived CDR1 and CDR2 are SGHVS and FNYEAQ. This CDR3 is CASSRGTNTEAFF. CDR3 bases: TGTGCCAGCAGCCGCGGGACGAACACTGAAGCTTTCTTT.

This clonotype was seen more than once but under ten times. V and J are TRBV20-1 and TRBJ2-4; D is perhaps TRBD2 (5 bases). The CDR3 extends over 11 amino acids. Germline values: CDR1 DFQATT, CDR2 SNEGSKA (reference sequence). V was shortened by 6 bases and J by 11 bases, with 14 bases between the two germline ends. This chain's CDR3 is CSAEDPPFQYF. The CDR3 coding sequence is TGCAGTGCGGAGGACCCACCTTTTCAGTACTTC.

V usage is TRBV12-3 or TRBV12-4 and J usage is TRBJ2-5; D gene ambiguous. Trimming removed 3 bases at V and 5 bases at J, with 10 bases between. The CDR3 runs to 13 residues. CDR3 in amino acids: CASSLISWETQYF. In DNA form, the CDR3 reads TGTGCCAGCAGTTTGATCTCCTGGGAGACCCAGTACTTC.

This clonotype occurred a few times. The genes are TRBV7-9 and TRBJ2-5, with D unresolved. Germline-derived CDR1 and CDR2 are SEHNR and FQNEAQ (reference sequence). The V end lost 0 bases, the J end lost 5 bases, and 4 bases lay between the germline ends. The CDR3 spans 12 residues. The CDR3 loop reads CASSLAVETQYF. Here the CDR3 DNA reads TGTGCCAGCAGCTTAGCGGTGGAGACCCAGTACTTC.

This clonotype turned up a few times. The chain is built from TRBV12-3 or TRBV12-4 and TRBJ2-7; D ambiguous. The CDR3 runs to 14 residues. V was cut by 6 bases and J by 4 bases, with 16 bases left in between. CDR3 bases: TGTGCCAGCAGCCAAGACCCCTCGGTTTACGAGCAGTACGTC. Amino acid sequence: CASSQDPSVYEQYV.

This clonotype has only a few counts. The CDR3 region has the DNA TGCGCCAGCAGACGAAATAGTATTAGCGCAGCGAACACCGGGGAGCTGTTTTTT. Amino acid sequence: CASRRNSISAANTGELFF. This chain links TRBV4-3 with TRBJ2-2; a possible D gene is TRBD2 (5 bases). Trimming removed 6 bases at V and 0 bases at J, with 20 bases between. Germline lookup yields CDR1 LGHNA and CDR2 YSLEER. This CDR3 spans 18 amino acids.

The rearrangement uses TRBV4-3 and TRBJ2-1; D is possibly TRBD1 or TRBD2 (5 bases each). Germline V gene lookup returns CDR1 LGHNA and CDR2 YSLEER. The germline V and J ends were trimmed by 4 bases and 9 bases, with 19 bases remaining between them. The CDR3 is made up of 15 amino acids. CDR3 DNA sequence: TGCGCCAGCAGCCGGGCAGACTGGGACCGGGGTGAGCAGTTCTTC. It specifies CASSRADWDRGEQFF.

The V and J genes are TRBV7-6 and TRBJ2-5; no definite D call. The CDR3 is 12 residues long. V lost 7 bases to trimming and J lost 5 bases, with 11 bases between them. Looked up from germline, CDR1 is SGHVS and CDR2 is FNYEAQ. The CDR3 protein is CASKKVGETQYF. CDR3 DNA sequence: TGTGCCAGCAAAAAGGTTGGGGAGACCCAGTACTTC.

This clonotype came up a few times. V is TRBV4-2 and J is TRBJ2-7, with a weak D call TRBD1 (5 bases). Per the germline V gene, CDR1 is LGHNA and CDR2 is YNFKEQ. This CDR3 has 13 amino acids. With 0 bases removed from V and 5 bases from J, the gap between germline ends came to 8 bases. This chain's CDR3 is CASSQDQGDEQYF. The DNA for the CDR3 is TGTGCCAGCAGCCAAGATCAAGGGGACGAGCAGTACTTC.

This clonotype was counted a few times. The chain couples TRBV4-1 to TRBJ2-2; perhaps TRBD1 as D (5 bases). From germline, CDR1 is MGHRA and CDR2 YSYEKL. Trimming took 3 bases from V and 1 from J, leaving 12 bases between them. The CDR3 is made up of 16 amino acids. The CDR3 DNA is TGCGCCAGCAGCCACCCGCGGCAGGGGAACACCGGGGAGCTGTTTTTT. Amino acids: CASSHPRQGNTGELFF.

On this clonotype: A much larger clonotype is one base distant, so this may be a read error. The V gene is TRBV2, the J gene TRBJ2-2, with TRBD2 as a possible D gene (6 bases). The CDR3 consists of 14 residues. CDR1 is SNHLY and CDR2 is FYNNEI in the germline V gene. V was pared by 6 bases and J by 6 bases, with 14 bases between. The CDR3, as DNA: TGTGCCAGCAGCGTTGGGGGAGGTGCCGGGGAGCTGTTTTTT. Translated, it gives CASSVGGGAGELFF. Variable domain in full (rest from reference TRBV2 and TRBJ2-2): EPEVTQTPSHQVTQMGQEVILRCVPISNHLYFYWYRQILGQKVEFLVSFYNNEISEKSEIFDDQFSVERPDGSNFTLKIRSTKLEDSAMYFCASSVGGGAGELFFGEGSRLTVL.